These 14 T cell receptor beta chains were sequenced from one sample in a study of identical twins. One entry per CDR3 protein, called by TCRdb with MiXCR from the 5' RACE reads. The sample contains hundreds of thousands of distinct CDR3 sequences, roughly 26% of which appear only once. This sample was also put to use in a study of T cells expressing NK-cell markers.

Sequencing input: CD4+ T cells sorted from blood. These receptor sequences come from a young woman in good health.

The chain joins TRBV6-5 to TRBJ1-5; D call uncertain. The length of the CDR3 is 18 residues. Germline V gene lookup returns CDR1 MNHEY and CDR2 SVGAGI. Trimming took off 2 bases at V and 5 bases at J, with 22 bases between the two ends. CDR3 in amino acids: CASSYTSLGGLRDQPQHF. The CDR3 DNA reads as TGTGCCAGCAGTTACACGTCACTGGGAGGCCTTAGAGATCAGCCCCAGCATTTT.

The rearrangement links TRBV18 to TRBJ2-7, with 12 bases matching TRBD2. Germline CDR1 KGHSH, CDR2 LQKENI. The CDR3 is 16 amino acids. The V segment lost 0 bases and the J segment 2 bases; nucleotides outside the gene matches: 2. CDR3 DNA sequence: TGTGCCAGCTCACCACCGGGACTAGCGGGCCCCTACGAGCAGTACTTC. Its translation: CASSPPGLAGPYEQYF. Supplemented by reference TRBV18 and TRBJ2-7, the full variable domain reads NAGVMQNPRHLVRRRGQEARLRCSPMKGHSHVYWYRQLPEEGLKFMVYLQKENIIDESGMPKERFSAEFPKEGPSILRIQQVVRGDSAAYFCASSPPGLAGPYEQYFGPGTRLTVT.

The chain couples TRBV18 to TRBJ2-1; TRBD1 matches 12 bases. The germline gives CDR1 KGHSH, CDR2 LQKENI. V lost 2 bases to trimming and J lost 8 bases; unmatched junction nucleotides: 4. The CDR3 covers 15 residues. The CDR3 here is CASSPTGTGGDEQFF. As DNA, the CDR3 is TGTGCCAGCTCACCAACCGGGACAGGGGGCGATGAGCAGTTCTTC.

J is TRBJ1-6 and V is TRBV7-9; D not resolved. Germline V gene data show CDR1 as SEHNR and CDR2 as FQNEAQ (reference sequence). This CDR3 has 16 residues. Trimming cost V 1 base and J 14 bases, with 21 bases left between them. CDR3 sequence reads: CASSLGTVPLLLSLHF. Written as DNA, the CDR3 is TGTGCCAGCAGCTTAGGAACAGTCCCCCTCCTTTTGTCCCTCCACTTT.

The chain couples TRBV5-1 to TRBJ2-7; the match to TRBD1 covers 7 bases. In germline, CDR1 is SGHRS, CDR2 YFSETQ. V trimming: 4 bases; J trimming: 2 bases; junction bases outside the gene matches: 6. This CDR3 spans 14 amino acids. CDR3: CASSKTGLPYEQYF. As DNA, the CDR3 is TGCGCCAGCAGCAAGACAGGGTTACCCTACGAGCAGTACTTC.

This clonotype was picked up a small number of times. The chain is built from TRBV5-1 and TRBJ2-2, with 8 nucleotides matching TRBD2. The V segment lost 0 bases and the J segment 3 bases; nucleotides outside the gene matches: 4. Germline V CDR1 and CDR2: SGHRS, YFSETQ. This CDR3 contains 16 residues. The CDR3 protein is CASSLGAGADTGELFF. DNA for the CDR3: TGCGCCAGCAGCTTGGGAGCGGGAGCGGACACCGGGGAGCTGTTTTTT.

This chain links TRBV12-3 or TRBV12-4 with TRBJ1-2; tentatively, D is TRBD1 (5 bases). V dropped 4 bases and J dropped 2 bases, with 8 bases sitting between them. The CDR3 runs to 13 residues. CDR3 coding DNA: TGTGCCAGCAGTTGGGACCTAAACTATGGCTACACCTTC. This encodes CASSWDLNYGYTF.

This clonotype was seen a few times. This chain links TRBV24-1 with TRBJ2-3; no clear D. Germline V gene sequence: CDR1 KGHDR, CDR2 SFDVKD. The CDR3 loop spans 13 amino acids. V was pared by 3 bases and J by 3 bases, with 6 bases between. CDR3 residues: CATSDPGTDTQYF. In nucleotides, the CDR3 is TGTGCCACCAGTGATCCTGGGACAGATACGCAGTATTTT.

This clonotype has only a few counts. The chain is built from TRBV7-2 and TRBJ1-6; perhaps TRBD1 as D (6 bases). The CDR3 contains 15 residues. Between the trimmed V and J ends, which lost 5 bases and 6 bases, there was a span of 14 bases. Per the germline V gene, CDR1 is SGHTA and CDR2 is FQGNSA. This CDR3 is CASSQGLSPNSPLHF. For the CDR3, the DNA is TGTGCCAGCAGCCAGGGGCTCAGTCCTAATTCACCCCTCCACTTT.

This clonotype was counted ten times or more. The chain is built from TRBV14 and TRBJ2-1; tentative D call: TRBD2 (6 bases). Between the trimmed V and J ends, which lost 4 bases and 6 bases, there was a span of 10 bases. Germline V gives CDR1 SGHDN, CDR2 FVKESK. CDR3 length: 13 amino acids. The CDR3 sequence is CASSPGLLNEQFF. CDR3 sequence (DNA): TGTGCCAGCAGCCCGGGACTTCTCAATGAGCAGTTCTTC.

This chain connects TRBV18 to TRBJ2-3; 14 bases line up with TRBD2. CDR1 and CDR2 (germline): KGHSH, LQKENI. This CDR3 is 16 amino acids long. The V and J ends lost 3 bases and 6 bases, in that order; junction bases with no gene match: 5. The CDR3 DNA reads TGTGCCAGCTCACCGGGACTAGCGGGAGCCGGGGATACGCAGTATTTT. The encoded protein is CASSPGLAGAGDTQYF.

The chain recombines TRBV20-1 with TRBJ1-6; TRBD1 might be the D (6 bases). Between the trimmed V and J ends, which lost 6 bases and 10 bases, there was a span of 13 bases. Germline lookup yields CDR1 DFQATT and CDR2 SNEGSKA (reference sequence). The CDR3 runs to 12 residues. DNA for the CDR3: TGCAGTGCCGTTTCAGGGGAATCACCCCTCCACTTT. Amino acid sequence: CSAVSGESPLHF.

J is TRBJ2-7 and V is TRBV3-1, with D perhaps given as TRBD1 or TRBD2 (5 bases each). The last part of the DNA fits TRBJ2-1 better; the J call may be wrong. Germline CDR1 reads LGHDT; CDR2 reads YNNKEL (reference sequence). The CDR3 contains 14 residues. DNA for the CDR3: TGTGCCAGCAGCCAGCCAGGGACCCACTACGAGCAGTTCTTC. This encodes CASSQPGTHYEQFF.

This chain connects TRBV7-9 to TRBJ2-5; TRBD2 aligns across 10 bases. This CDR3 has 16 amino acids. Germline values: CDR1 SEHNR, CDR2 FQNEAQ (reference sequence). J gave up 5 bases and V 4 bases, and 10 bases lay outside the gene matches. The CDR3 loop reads CASSSMGLANGETQYF. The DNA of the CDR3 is TGTGCCAGCAGCTCTATGGGACTAGCGAATGGGGAGACCCAGTACTTC.